A single TCR beta chain is shown here with its context. This clone has a count of ten or more. Its antigen is not yet known. One base away there is no much larger clone; base qualities are not given. This specimen comes from a study of T cells after posttransplantation cyclophosphamide (dated by TCRdb to the mid-2010s). Turning to the overall study: Using TRB sequencing, the study followed how the T cell repertoire rebuilt after myeloablative bone marrow transplantation with posttransplantation cyclophosphamide given as GVHD prophylaxis. In 3 patients, up to about 3 additional blood samples taken between 2 and 5.2 years after transplant also underwent TRB sequencing, as did pretransplant blood from 4 patients. Public TRB sequences were compared against a database of over 3,600 sequences linked to responses to pathogens, tumor antigens, self-antigens and alloantigens. Antigen receptor sequencing covered samples from some 35 PTCy-treated patients and approximately 17 of their related bone marrow donors. Blood from all 35 or so PTCy patients with 1-year posttransplant specimens was subjected to TRB sequencing. Because TRA and TRB clonality correlated tightly in roughly nine samples, the subsequent TCR analyses were limited to TRB only. Overall study results and their limits: Donor-recipient similarity was low at 1-2 months but increased during the first year, and donor CD8+ memory clones often dominated later blood repertoires. Across the 45 patients, TRB clonality was highly associated with recipient CMV seropositivity and CMV reactivation, and diversity with PTCy was similar to that in the CNI/methotrexate controls. The TRB repertoires of T cells infiltrating skin or the GI tract showed only limited overlap with the TRB repertoires found in blood.

Including cysteine and phenylalanine, the CDR3 has 15 amino acids. Just the 45-base CDR3 DNA is kept, in frame starting at base 1. Trimming costs V 5 bases and J 5 bases, and their ends lie 13 bases apart. CDR1 and CDR2 are read off the germline V gene (reference sequence) as SEHNR and FQNEAQ. Related bone marrow donors provided peripheral blood samples on the day of marrow donation. Mononuclear cells from peripheral blood and bone marrow were separated by Ficoll-Hypaque density centrifugation and then cryopreserved. Genomic DNA was the input for TRB sequencing, which was run either with the immunoSEQ assay at survey resolution or with the hsTCRB kit. On the authors' methods: The immunoSEQ software handled initial read processing, and the LymphoSeq R package was used for repertoire analyses. Clonality was calculated as 1 minus normalized Shannon entropy, and the Gini coefficient was also calculated for each TRB dataset. To infer phenotypes in unsorted samples, TRB sequences from sorted subsets of the recipient or donor were mapped onto the unsorted samples of the same recipient. TCRdb carries this immuneACCESS record with in-frame sequences only. Its versions omit some clonotypes, under half of them owing to an unresolved V gene in the studies checked, with the rest unexplained. D and trimming were read from the DNA, whereas the V and J calls and clone size are those reported in that table. The sample has tens of thousands of clones on record, with no singletons. Jointly, the top ten make up approximately 3% of the sample.

The sequence joins TRBV7-9 to TRBJ1-6, with no reliable assignment of the D segment. Sequencing was done on a sample of PBMCs. The clonotype was recovered from a woman aged 60-75 years in good health, CMV-negative, and a related stem cell transplant donor. The CDR3 amino acid sequence is: CASSPVGTNNSPLHF. The DNA sequence is TGTGCCAGCAGCCCAGTTGGCACAAATAATTCACCCCTCCACTTT.